The text below deals with one TCR beta chain. This clone has only one observation. Its binding antigen is unknown. Base qualities are not provided; no much larger clone lies one nucleotide away. The sample is drawn from a study of T cell responses to AZD1222 COVID-19 vaccine (dated by TCRdb to 2020 to 2022). Context from the whole study: AZD1222 recipients with second doses at about 4 weeks or about 12 weeks were pooled, because spike-specific TCR depth and breadth did not differ between schedules. TCR sequencing covered more than 230 trial participants: roughly 200 given two doses of AZD1222 and about 26 given two doses of MenACWY control vaccine. Trial participants were enrolled by age into subgroups of 18-55, 56-69 and 70-plus years, and around 140, 26 and 57 TCR-sequenced participants, respectively, were included in these subgroups.

Per the germline V gene (reference sequence), SGHKS is the CDR1 and YYEKEE is the CDR2. The CDR3 starts with the cysteine, ends with the phenylalanine, and has 15 residues. Of the read, only the CDR3 DNA is kept; its 45 bases are in frame from base 1. V is cut by 4 bases and J by 3 bases, and the space between the germline ends is 16 bases. Results the study describes overall, beyond this receptor: Most participants were white British and females outnumbered males, and the authors suggested that clonal diversity may have been underestimated. No day 14 peak-response samples were available, so repertoires were characterized only after the peak T cell response. Spike-specific TCR breadth and depth rose significantly after two AZD1222 doses compared with day 0 and with MenACWY recipients. The 56-69-year group was small, and its depth increase did not reach significance, likely because of low power. Only six AZD1222 recipients were SARS-CoV-2 seropositive at baseline, limiting conclusions about previously exposed vaccinees. Reportedly, close to half of the unique spike-specific TCRs recognized epitopes lying outside the regions that are mutated in the B.1.351 and B.1.1.7 variants. The vaccine-associated CD4 TCRs covered the entire spike protein, and the dominant responses fell in regions 160-218 and 743-854.

The sample's time point label is to be understood as: baseline before first vaccination. The vaccinee samples were drawn from two UK trials, COV001 and COV002, one of which was a single-blind randomized controlled phase 2/3 trial testing AZD1222 (ChAdOx1 nCoV-19) in healthy adults. For TCRbeta chain sequencing, PBMC samples were collected from trial participants at day 0 and at day 28 after the second dose. The CDR3 regions of human TCRbeta chains were analyzed by immunosequencing. The paper's data handling went like this. TCRs in the repertoires were matched against a reference library of SARS-CoV-2-specific TCRs that had been generated with the MIRA antigen-specificity platform. Breadth was defined as the fraction of unique TCRs that were SARS-CoV-2-associated. Depth was defined as the fraction of total T cells that were SARS-CoV-2-associated. Using the MIRA data, each spike-specific TCR was assigned both to the spike region to which the TCR was reactive and to a CD4 or CD8 class. Log10-transformed breadth and depth values were compared by one-way ANOVA with Sidak's multiple comparisons tests. TCRdb retrieved this table from immuneACCESS and kept in-frame rearrangements only. Not all clones are present; in checked studies, unresolved V genes account for under half, and no reason is known for the remainder. V and J calls and clone size are given by that table; D and trimming were obtained from the DNA. The sample table holds approximately 180,000 clones, of which 90% were seen once. Around 3% of the sample comes from the top ten.

The starting material was peripheral blood, obtained on day 0 of AZD1222 vaccination. The V gene is TRBV5-5 and the J gene is TRBJ2-5; the D gene is not confidently resolved. The sequence came from an adult in good health. The CDR3 amino acid sequence is: CASSLLFNPEETQYF. The bases are TGTGCCAGCAGCCTCCTATTTAACCCGGAAGAGACCCAGTACTTC.